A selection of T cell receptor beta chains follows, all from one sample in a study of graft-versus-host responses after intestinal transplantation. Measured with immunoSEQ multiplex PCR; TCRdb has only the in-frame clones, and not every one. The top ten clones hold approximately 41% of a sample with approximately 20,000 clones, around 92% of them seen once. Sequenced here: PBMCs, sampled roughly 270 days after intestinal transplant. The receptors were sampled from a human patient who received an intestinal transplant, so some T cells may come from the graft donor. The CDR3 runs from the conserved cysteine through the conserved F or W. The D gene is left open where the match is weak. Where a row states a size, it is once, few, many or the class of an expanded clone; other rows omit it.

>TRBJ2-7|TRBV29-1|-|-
CSVSGVGYEQYF
TGCAGCGTTAGCGGTGTAGGCTACGAGCAGTACTTC
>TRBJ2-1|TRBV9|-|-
CASSVDGTEHNEQFF
TGTGCCAGCAGCGTAGATGGGACGGAACACAATGAGCAGTTCTTC
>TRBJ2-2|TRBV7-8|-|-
CASTIRRGRSAGELFF
TGTGCCAGCACCATTCGTCGGGGGAGAAGCGCCGGGGAGCTGTTTTTT
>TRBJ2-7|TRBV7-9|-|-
CASSLAYRAEGEQYF
TGTGCCAGCAGCTTGGCCTACCGGGCGGAGGGCGAGCAGTACTTC
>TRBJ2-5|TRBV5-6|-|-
CASSFIGEETQYF
TGTGCCAGCAGCTTCATCGGGGAGGAGACCCAGTACTTC
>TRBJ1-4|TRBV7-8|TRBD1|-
CASTGTATNEKLFF
TGTGCCAGCACCGGGACAGCAACTAATGAAAAACTGTTTTTT
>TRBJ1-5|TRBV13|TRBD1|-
CASSSGGRGNQPQHF
TGTGCCAGCAGCTCAGGGGGCCGGGGCAATCAGCCCCAGCATTTT
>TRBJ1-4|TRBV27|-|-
CASSLGAGAATTNEKLFF
TGTGCCAGCAGTTTAGGGGCCGGCGCAGCGACAACTAATGAAAAACTGTTTTTT
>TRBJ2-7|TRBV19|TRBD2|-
CASSVQLASEQYF
TGTGCCAGTAGTGTTCAACTAGCGAGTGAGCAGTACTTC
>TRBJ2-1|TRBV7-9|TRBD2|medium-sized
CASSWDYDNEQFF
TGTGCCAGCAGCTGGGACTACGACAATGAGCAGTTCTTC
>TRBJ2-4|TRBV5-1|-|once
CASRGPRDRKDIQYF
TGCGCCAGCAGGGGCCCTCGGGACCGAAAGGACATTCAGTACTTC
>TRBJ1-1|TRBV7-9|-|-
CASSLWENTEAFF
TGTGCCAGCAGCTTATGGGAGAACACTGAAGCTTTCTTT
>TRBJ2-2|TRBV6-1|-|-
CASSERVSGNTGELFF
TGTGCCAGCAGTGAACGAGTCTCCGGGAACACCGGGGAGCTGTTTTTT
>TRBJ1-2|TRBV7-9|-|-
CASSIGTDLLYGYTF
TGTGCCAGCAGCATCGGGACGGATCTACTGTATGGCTACACCTTC
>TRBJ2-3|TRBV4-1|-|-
CASSQHSRSTDTQYF
TGCGCCAGCAGCCAACATAGTCGTAGCACAGATACGCAGTATTTT
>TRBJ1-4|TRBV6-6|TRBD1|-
CASRWTGANEKLFF
TGTGCCAGCAGATGGACAGGGGCTAATGAAAAACTGTTTTTT
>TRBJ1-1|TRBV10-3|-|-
CAIRGEGGNTEAFF
TGTGCCATCCGGGGGGAGGGAGGAAACACTGAAGCTTTCTTT
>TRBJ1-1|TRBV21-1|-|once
CASSRRETPDTEAFF
TGTGCCAGCAGCAGGCGGGAGACCCCAGACACTGAAGCTTTCTTT
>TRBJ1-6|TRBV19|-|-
CASSASDSWNSPLHF
TGTGCCAGTAGTGCCTCGGACAGCTGGAATTCACCCCTCCACTTT
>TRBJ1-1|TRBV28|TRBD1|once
CASTWTGGTEAFF
TGTGCCAGCACCTGGACAGGGGGCACTGAAGCTTTCTTT
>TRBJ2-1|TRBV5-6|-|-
CASSLEGPLYNEQFF
TGTGCCAGCAGCTTGGAGGGGCCTCTCTACAATGAGCAGTTCTTC
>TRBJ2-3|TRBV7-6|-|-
CASSPNPLANGADTQYF
TGTGCCAGCAGCCCAAATCCGCTAGCGAATGGTGCAGATACGCAGTATTTT
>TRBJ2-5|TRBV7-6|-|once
CASSPTRGGETQYF
TGTGCCAGCAGCCCTACGAGGGGGGGGGAGACCCAGTACTTC
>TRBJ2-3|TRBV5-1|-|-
CASSLVATDTQYF
TGCGCCAGCAGCTTGGTTGCCACAGATACGCAGTATTTT
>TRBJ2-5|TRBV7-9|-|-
CASSLDALRDTPGMTQYF
TGTGCCAGCAGCTTAGACGCCCTCCGGGACACCCCTGGAATGACCCAGTACTTC
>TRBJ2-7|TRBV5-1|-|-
CASSLKNRAMGAYEQYF
TGCGCCAGCAGCTTGAAAAATAGGGCCATGGGCGCCTACGAGCAGTACTTC
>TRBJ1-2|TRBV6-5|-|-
CASSYDSLPYGYTF
TGTGCCAGCAGTTATGACAGCCTTCCCTATGGCTACACCTTC
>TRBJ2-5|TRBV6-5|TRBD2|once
CASSYLSGGGDETQYF
TGTGCCAGCAGTTACCTTAGCGGGGGGGGCGACGAGACCCAGTACTTC
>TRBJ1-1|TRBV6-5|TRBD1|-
CASSSDRGLNTEAFF
TGTGCCAGCAGTTCCGACAGGGGTCTAAACACTGAAGCTTTCTTT
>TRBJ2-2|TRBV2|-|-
CASSAIGSNTGELFF
TGTGCCAGCAGTGCGATCGGGAGTAACACCGGGGAGCTGTTTTTT
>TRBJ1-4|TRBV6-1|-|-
CASRGDTANEKLFF
TGTGCCAGCAGGGGGGACACCGCTAATGAAAAACTGTTTTTT
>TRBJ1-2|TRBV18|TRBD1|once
CASSLIPGTALNYGYTF
TGTGCCAGCTCACTTATTCCCGGGACAGCCTTAAACTATGGCTACACCTTC
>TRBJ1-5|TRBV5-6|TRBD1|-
CASSLAGVGTGGSQPQHF
TGTGCCAGCAGCTTGGCCGGTGTAGGGACAGGGGGCAGTCAGCCCCAGCATTTT
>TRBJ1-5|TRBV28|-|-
CASSLYREKHF
TGTGCCAGCAGTTTATACCGGGAGAAGCATTTT
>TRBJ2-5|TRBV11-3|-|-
CASSFRGQETQYF
TGTGCCAGCAGCTTTAGGGGGCAAGAGACCCAGTACTTC
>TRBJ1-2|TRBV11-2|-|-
CASSLEGTIPNYGYTF
TGTGCCAGCAGCTTAGAGGGGACAATTCCTAACTATGGCTACACCTTC
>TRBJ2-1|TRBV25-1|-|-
CASSEGHEQFF
TGTGCCAGCAGTGAAGGGCATGAGCAGTTCTTC
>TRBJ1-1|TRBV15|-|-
CATSRDGTRSTEAFF
TGTGCCACCAGCAGGGACGGGACGAGGAGTACTGAAGCTTTCTTT
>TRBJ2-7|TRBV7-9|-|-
CASSSMSGWSGYEQYF
TGTGCCAGCAGCTCCATGAGCGGGTGGTCGGGCTACGAGCAGTACTTC
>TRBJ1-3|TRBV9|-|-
CASSPPTLADPTGNTIYF
TGTGCCAGCAGCCCCCCGACGTTGGCAGACCCCACTGGAAACACCATATATTTT
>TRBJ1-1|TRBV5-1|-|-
CASSFEGITTEAFF
TGCGCCAGCAGCTTCGAGGGTATTACGACTGAAGCTTTCTTT
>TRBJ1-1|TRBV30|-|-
CAWTVNTEAFF
TGTGCCTGGACGGTGAACACTGAAGCTTTCTTT
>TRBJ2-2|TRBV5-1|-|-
CASSPVGVTGELFF
TGCGCCAGCAGCCCCGTGGGAGTTACCGGGGAGCTGTTTTTT
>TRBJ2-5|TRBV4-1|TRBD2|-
CASSQDGTSAKETQYF
TGCGCCAGCAGCCAAGACGGGACTAGCGCTAAAGAGACCCAGTACTTC
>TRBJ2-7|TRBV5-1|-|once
CASSLGSSSYEQYF
TGCGCCAGCAGCTTGGGGTCTAGTTCCTACGAGCAGTACTTC
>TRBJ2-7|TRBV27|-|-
CASSLGRDYEQYF
TGTGCCAGCAGTTTGGGTAGGGATTACGAGCAGTACTTC
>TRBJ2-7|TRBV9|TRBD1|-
CASRLLTETGWYEQYF
TGTGCCAGCAGGCTACTTACCGAGACAGGGTGGTACGAGCAGTACTTC
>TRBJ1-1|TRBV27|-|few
CASSRGEMNTEAFF
TGTGCCAGCAGTCGAGGGGAGATGAACACTGAAGCTTTCTTT
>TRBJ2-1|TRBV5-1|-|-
CASSLLRDNNEQFF
TGCGCCAGCAGCTTGTTGAGGGATAACAATGAGCAGTTCTTC
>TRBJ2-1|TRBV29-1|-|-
CSVATGYNEQFF
TGCAGCGTTGCGACAGGATACAATGAGCAGTTCTTC
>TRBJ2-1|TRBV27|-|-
CASSLTPDSYNEQFF
TGTGCCAGCAGCCTGACACCCGACTCCTACAATGAGCAGTTCTTC
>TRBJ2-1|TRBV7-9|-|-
CASSVSGEQFF
TGTGCCAGCAGCGTGTCGGGGGAGCAGTTCTTC
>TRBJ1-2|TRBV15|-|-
CATSRDQGIRDYGYTF
TGTGCCACCAGCAGAGATCAGGGCATAAGGGACTATGGCTACACCTTC